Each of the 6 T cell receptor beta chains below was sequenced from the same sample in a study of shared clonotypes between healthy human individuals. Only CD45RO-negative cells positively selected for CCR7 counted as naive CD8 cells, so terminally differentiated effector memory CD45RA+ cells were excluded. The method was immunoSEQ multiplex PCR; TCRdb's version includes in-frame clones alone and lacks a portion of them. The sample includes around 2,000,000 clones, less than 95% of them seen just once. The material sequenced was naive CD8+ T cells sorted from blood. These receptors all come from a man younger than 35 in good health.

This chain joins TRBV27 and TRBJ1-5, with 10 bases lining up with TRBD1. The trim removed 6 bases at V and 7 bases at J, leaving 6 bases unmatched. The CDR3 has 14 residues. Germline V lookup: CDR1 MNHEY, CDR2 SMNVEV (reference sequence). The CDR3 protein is CASSGTGVLQPQHF. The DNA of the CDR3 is TGTGCCAGCAGCGGGACAGGGGTATTACAGCCCCAGCATTTT.

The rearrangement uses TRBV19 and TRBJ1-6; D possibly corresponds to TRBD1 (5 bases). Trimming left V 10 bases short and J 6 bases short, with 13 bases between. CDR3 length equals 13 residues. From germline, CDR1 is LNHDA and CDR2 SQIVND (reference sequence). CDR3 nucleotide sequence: TGTGCCATTTCGACCGGGGGTAATTCACCCCTCCACTTT. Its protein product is CAISTGGNSPLHF.

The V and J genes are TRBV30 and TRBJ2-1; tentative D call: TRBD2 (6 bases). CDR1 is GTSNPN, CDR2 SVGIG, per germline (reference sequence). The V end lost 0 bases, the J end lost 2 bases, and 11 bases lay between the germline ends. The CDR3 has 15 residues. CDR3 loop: CAWSVGGTPYNEQFF. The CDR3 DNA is TGTGCCTGGAGTGTTGGGGGGACTCCCTACAATGAGCAGTTCTTC.

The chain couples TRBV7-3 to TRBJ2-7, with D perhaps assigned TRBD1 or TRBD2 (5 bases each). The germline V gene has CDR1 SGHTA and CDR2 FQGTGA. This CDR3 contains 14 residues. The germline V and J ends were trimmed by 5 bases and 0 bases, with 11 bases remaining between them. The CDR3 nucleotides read TGTGCCAGCAGCCCACGGGACGGCTCCTACGAGCAGTACTTC. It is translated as CASSPRDGSYEQYF. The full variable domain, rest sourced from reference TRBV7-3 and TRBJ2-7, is GAGVSQTPSNKVTEKGKYVELRCDPISGHTALYWYRQSLGQGPEFLIYFQGTGAADDSGLPNDRFFAVRPEGSVSTLKIQRTERGDSAVYLCASSPRDGSYEQYFGPGTRLTVT.

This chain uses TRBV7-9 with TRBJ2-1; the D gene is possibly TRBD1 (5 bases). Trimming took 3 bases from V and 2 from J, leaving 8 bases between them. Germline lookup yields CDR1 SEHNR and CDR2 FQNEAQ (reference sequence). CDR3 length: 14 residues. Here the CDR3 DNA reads TGTGCCAGCAGCTTCGCAGGGCCCTACAATGAGCAGTTCTTC. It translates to CASSFAGPYNEQFF.

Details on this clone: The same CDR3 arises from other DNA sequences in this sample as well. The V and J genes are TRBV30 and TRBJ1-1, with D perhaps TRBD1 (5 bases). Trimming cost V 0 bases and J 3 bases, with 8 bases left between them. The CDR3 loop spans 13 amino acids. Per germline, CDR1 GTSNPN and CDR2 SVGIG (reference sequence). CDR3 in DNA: TGTGCCTGGAGTGTAGTAGGGGACACTGAAGCTTTCTTT. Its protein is CAWSVVGDTEAFF.